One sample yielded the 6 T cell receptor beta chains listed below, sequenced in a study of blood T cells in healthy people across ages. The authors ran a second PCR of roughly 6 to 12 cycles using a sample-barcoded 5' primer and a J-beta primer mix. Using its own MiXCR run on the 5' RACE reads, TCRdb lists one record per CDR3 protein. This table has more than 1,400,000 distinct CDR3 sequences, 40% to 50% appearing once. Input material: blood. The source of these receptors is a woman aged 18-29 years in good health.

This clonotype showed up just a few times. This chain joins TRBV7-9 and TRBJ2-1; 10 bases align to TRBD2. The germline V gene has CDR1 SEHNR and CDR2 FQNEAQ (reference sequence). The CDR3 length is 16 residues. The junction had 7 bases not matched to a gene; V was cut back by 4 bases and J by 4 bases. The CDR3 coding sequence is TGTGCCAGCAGCTCAAATCTAGCGGGGGCATACAATGAGCAGTTCTTC. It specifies CASSSNLAGAYNEQFF.

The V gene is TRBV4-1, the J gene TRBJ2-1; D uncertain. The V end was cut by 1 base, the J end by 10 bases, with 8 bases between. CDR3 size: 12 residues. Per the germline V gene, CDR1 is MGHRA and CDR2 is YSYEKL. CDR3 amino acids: CASSQALQEQFF. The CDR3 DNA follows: TGCGCCAGCAGCCAAGCCCTCCAAGAGCAGTTCTTC.

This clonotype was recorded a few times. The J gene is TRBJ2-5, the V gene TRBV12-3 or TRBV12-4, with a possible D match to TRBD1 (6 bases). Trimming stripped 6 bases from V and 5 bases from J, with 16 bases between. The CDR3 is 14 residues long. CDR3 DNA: TGTGCCAGCAGCCCTAATGGGCAGGGGGAGACCCAGTACTTC. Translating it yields CASSPNGQGETQYF.

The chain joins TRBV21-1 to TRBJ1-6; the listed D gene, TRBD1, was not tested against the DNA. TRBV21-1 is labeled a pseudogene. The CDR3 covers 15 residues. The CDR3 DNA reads TGTGCCAGCAGTGAAAGGGGGATCGGGAATTCACCCCTCCACTTT. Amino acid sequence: CASSERGIGNSPLHF.

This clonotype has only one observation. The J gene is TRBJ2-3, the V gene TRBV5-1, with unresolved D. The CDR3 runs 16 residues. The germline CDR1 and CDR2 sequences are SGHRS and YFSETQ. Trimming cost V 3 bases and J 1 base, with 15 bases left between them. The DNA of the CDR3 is TGCGCCAGCAGCTCTGCGACCTTTATTGGCACAGATACGCAGTATTTT. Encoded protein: CASSSATFIGTDTQYF. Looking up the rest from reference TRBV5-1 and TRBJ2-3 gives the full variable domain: KAGVTQTPRYLIKTRGQQVTLSCSPISGHRSVSWYQQTPGQGLQFLFEYFSETQRNKGNFPGRFSGRQFSNSRSEMNVSTLELGDSALYLCASSSATFIGTDTQYFGPGTRLTVL.

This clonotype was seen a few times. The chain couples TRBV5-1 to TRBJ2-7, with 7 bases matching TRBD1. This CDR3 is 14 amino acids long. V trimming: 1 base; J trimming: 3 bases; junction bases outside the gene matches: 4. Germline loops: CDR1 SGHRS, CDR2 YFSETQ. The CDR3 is CASSLTGADYEQYF. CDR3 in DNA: TGCGCCAGCAGCTTGACAGGGGCGGACTACGAGCAGTACTTC.